These 9 T cell receptor beta chains originate from one sample sequenced in a study of shared clonotypes between healthy human individuals. As defined, naive CD8 cells were CD45RO-negative and positively selected for CCR7, with terminally differentiated effector memory CD45RA+ cells excluded. The method was immunoSEQ multiplex PCR; TCRdb's version includes in-frame clones alone and lacks a portion of them. The table shows roughly 550,000 clones, with nearly 97% occurring only once. Sequencing was carried out using naive CD8+ T cells sorted from blood. Every receptor here comes from a woman aged 25 to 45 in good health.

The chain is built from TRBV29-1 and TRBJ2-1, with D hard to call. The CDR3 has 13 residues. Germline CDR1 reads SQVTM; CDR2 reads ANQGSEA. Trimming stripped 4 bases from V and 6 bases from J, with 13 bases between. The CDR3 sequence is CSVVVGWSNEQFF. The CDR3 DNA reads as TGCAGCGTTGTAGTAGGCTGGAGCAATGAGCAGTTCTTC.

The gene calls are TRBV7-6 and TRBJ2-7; D is undetermined. The V gene lost 1 base and the J gene lost 2 bases, with 6 bases spanning the gap. Germline values: CDR1 SGHVS, CDR2 FNYEAQ. The length of the CDR3 is 13 residues. The CDR3: CASSLDTAYEQYF. CDR3 DNA sequence: TGTGCCAGCAGCTTAGACACGGCCTACGAGCAGTACTTC.

This clone turned up a few times. The chain links TRBV27 to TRBJ1-2; tentatively, D is TRBD1 (5 bases). V gave up 6 bases and J gave up 4 bases, with 12 bases separating them. The CDR3 sequence is 13 residues long. CDR1 and CDR2 from the germline V gene are MNHEY and SMNVEV (reference sequence). The CDR3, as DNA: TGTGCCAGCAGGTTGGGACGGACCTATGGCTACACCTTC. Encoded protein: CASRLGRTYGYTF.

The J gene is TRBJ2-7, the V gene TRBV5-4, with 11 bases identical to TRBD2. CDR1 SGHNT and CDR2 YYREEE come from the germline V gene (reference sequence). The V and J ends lost 4 bases and 4 bases, in that order; junction bases with no gene match: 7. The CDR3 contains 15 residues. The CDR3 is CASSPTSGTGYEQYF. The CDR3 region has the DNA TGTGCCAGCAGCCCGACTAGCGGGACAGGATACGAGCAGTACTTC.

The chain employs TRBV19 and TRBJ2-1, with D unclear. This CDR3 contains 15 residues. Germline V gene sequence: CDR1 LNHDA, CDR2 SQIVND (reference sequence). Trimming removed 4 bases at V and 0 bases at J, with 10 bases between. CDR3 region: CASSSSVSSYNEQFF. DNA for the CDR3: TGTGCCAGTAGTAGCAGCGTGAGCTCCTACAATGAGCAGTTCTTC.

This clone turned up a few times. The same CDR3 can be traced to other DNA sequences in this sample. The chain joins TRBV27 to TRBJ2-7; D may be TRBD1 or TRBD2 (5 bases each). This CDR3 has 13 residues. V lost 3 bases to trimming and J lost 4 bases, with 10 bases between them. Germline V lookup: CDR1 MNHEY, CDR2 SMNVEV (reference sequence). CDR3 nucleotide sequence: TGTGCCAGCAGTTTGGGGACGGGATACGAGCAGTACTTC. It is translated as CASSLGTGYEQYF.

The sample holds one count of this clone. The chain has TRBV7-8 and TRBJ2-1; 8 bases match TRBD2. V lost 2 bases to trimming and J lost 8 bases; unmatched junction nucleotides: 11. Germline loops: CDR1 SGHVS, CDR2 FQNEAQ. The CDR3 spans 16 residues. The CDR3 loop is CASSLFRAGVSDEQFF. DNA of the CDR3: TGTGCCAGCAGCTTATTCAGAGCGGGAGTGTCGGATGAGCAGTTCTTC.

DNA of the CDR3: TGTGCCAGCAGCCCGCCTCTTCTAGCGGGAGAAACCTACGAGCAGTACTTC. This encodes CASSPPLLAGETYEQYF. This chain uses TRBV7-9 with TRBJ2-7; 10 positions match TRBD2. In germline, CDR1 is SEHNR, CDR2 FQNEAQ (reference sequence). The CDR3 length is 17 residues. Losses at the gene ends were 5 bases for V and 2 bases for J; bases not matched to a gene: 12. The full variable domain, completed using reference TRBV7-9 and TRBJ2-7, is DTGVSQNPRHKITKRGQNVTFRCDPISEHNRLYWYRQTLGQGPEFLTYFQNEAQLEKSRLLSDRFSAERPKGSFSTLEIQRTEQGDSAMYLCASSPPLLAGETYEQYFGPGTRLTVT.

The chain has TRBV27 and TRBJ1-3; D is undetermined. This CDR3 is 15 amino acids long. Germline CDR1 reads MNHEY; CDR2 reads SMNVEV (reference sequence). The V end lost 0 bases, the J end lost 3 bases, and 9 bases lay between the germline ends. CDR3 DNA: TGTGCCAGCAGTTTATCCCGGGGATTTGGAAACACCATATATTTT. It yields the protein CASSLSRGFGNTIYF.